The next 30 T cell receptor beta chains were all read from a single sample in a study of blood T cell repertoires in COVID-19. Profiled with immunoSEQ multiplex PCR; TCRdb holds only in-frame clones, not every one. The sample has about 190,000 clones, less than 85% seen once. Sequencing was done on a sample of peripheral blood. All receptors derive from a woman between 45 and 65 years old with acute or convalescent COVID-19.

DNA for the CDR3: TGTGCCAGCAGTCTTACCTTAGCGGACTCATCCTACGAGCAGTACTTC. Residues: CASSLTLADSSYEQYF. The chain is built from TRBV6-2 or TRBV6-3 and TRBJ2-7, with TRBD2 as a possible D gene (6 bases). V dropped 5 bases and J dropped 1 base, with 18 bases sitting between them. There are 16 residues in the CDR3. CDR1 is MNHEY and CDR2 is SVGEGT in the germline V gene.

The chain carries TRBV9 and TRBJ1-1; 9 bases are shared with TRBD1. Germline loops: CDR1 SGDLS, CDR2 YYNGEE. Trimming took 3 bases from V and 5 from J; bases not matched to a gene: 17. This CDR3 is built from 18 residues. CDR3: CASSADAGTGWGRTEAFF. The CDR3 DNA is TGTGCCAGCAGCGCTGACGCCGGGACAGGGTGGGGAAGGACTGAAGCTTTCTTT.

The CDR3 spells CASSFKGNQPQHF. Written as DNA, the CDR3 is TGTGCCAGCAGCTTTAAGGGGAATCAGCCCCAGCATTTT. The chain is built from TRBV5-8 and TRBJ1-5; tentative D call: TRBD1 (5 bases). This CDR3 region has 13 residues. Germline V gene lookup returns CDR1 SGHTS and CDR2 YDEGEE. V shed 2 bases and J shed 4 bases, with 7 bases lying between them.

The gene calls are TRBV6-5 and TRBJ2-2; 8 bases fit TRBD2. The ends lost 2 bases at V and 5 bases at J; junction bases unmatched: 1. The CDR3 sequence is 14 residues long. Germline CDR1 MNHEY, CDR2 SVGAGI. The CDR3, as DNA: TGTGCCAGCAGTTACGGCGGGGGGACCGGGGAGCTGTTTTTT. Translation gives CASSYGGGTGELFF.

V usage is TRBV6-6 and J usage is TRBJ1-2; 7 nucleotides agree with TRBD1. Losses at the gene ends were 7 bases for V and 5 bases for J; bases not matched to a gene: 7. Per germline, CDR1 MNHNY and CDR2 SVGAGI (reference sequence). This CDR3 spans 13 amino acids. The CDR3: CASIPGTAYGYTF. The CDR3 region has the DNA TGTGCCAGCATTCCCGGGACAGCTTATGGCTACACCTTC.

The chain combines TRBV5-1 with TRBJ2-7; TRBD1 matches at 10 bases. This CDR3 is built from 15 residues. The V gene's germline CDR1 is SGHRS and CDR2 YFSETQ. Losses at the gene ends were 2 bases for V and 3 bases for J; bases not matched to a gene: 5. Here the CDR3 reads CASSFRTGGFYEQYF. The DNA for the CDR3 is TGCGCCAGCAGCTTTAGGACAGGGGGTTTCTACGAGCAGTACTTC.

The gene calls are TRBV28 and TRBJ1-1; a possible D gene is TRBD1 (5 bases). Germline CDR1 is MDHEN and CDR2 is SYDVKM. V gave up 6 bases and J gave up 1 base, with 18 bases separating them. The CDR3 runs to 16 residues. The CDR3 spells CASSPRAGRWNTEAFF. CDR3 bases: TGTGCCAGCAGCCCAAGGGCGGGGCGATGGAACACTGAAGCTTTCTTT.

The gene calls are TRBV5-6 and TRBJ2-1; D perhaps matches TRBD2 (6 bases). V lost 4 bases, J lost 12 bases, and 23 bases lay in between. Germline assignment: CDR1 SGHDT and CDR2 YYEEEE. The CDR3 has 15 residues. This CDR3 is CASSSPGLETIAQFF. CDR3 DNA sequence: TGTGCCAGCAGCAGTCCGGGACTGGAGACAATCGCGCAGTTCTTC.

The chain couples TRBV30 to TRBJ2-1; 9 positions agree with TRBD2. With 1 base clipped from V and 9 bases from J, the junction kept 7 bases outside the gene matches. This CDR3 is 14 amino acids long. Germline V gives CDR1 GTSNPN, CDR2 SVGIG (reference sequence). CDR3 nucleotide sequence: TGTGCCTGGAGTGGGCTAGCGGGACCGATTGAGCAGTTCTTC. Residues: CAWSGLAGPIEQFF.

The J gene is TRBJ2-2, the V gene TRBV6-4, with TRBD1 as a possible D gene (6 bases). The CDR3 sequence is 20 residues long. Germline V CDR1 and CDR2: MRHNA, SNTAGT. Trimming took 7 bases from V and 12 from J, leaving 39 bases between them. The CDR3 region is CASIRMGDTGLVIPLVQLFF. DNA for the CDR3: TGTGCCAGCATCCGAATGGGAGACACAGGGCTAGTTATCCCCCTTGTCCAGCTGTTTTTT.

The V gene is TRBV7-9, the J gene TRBJ2-7; D gene ambiguous. The V end was cut by 3 bases, the J end by 6 bases, with 12 bases between. Per the germline V gene, CDR1 is SEHNR and CDR2 is FQNEAQ (reference sequence). CDR3 size: 13 residues. The CDR3 spells CASSLGTTAEQYF. The CDR3 DNA reads as TGTGCCAGCAGCTTGGGCACAACTGCCGAGCAGTACTTC.

The chain combines TRBV30 with TRBJ2-7; possibly TRBD1 for D (6 bases). V shed 2 bases and J shed 3 bases, with 14 bases lying between them. The V gene's germline CDR1 is GTSNPN and CDR2 SVGIG (reference sequence). There are 14 residues in the CDR3. The CDR3, as DNA: TGTGCCTGGAGTTGGGGACACGGACGCTACGAGCAGTACTTC. This translates into CAWSWGHGRYEQYF. Full variable domain (remainder filled in from reference TRBV30 and TRBJ2-7): SQTIHQWPATLVQPVGSPLSLECTVEGTSNPNLYWYRQAAGRGLQLLFYSVGIGQISSEVPQNLSASRPQDRQFILSSKKLLLSDSGFYLCAWSWGHGRYEQYFGPGTRLTVT.

The chain joins TRBV3-1 (or the pseudogene TRBV3-2) to TRBJ2-2; a possible D gene is TRBD1 (6 bases). V lost 2 bases and J lost 2, with 9 bases in between. CDR1 and CDR2 (germline): LGHDT, YNNKEL (reference sequence). This CDR3 region has 15 residues. CDR3 DNA sequence: TGTGCCAGCAGCCAAAGACAGGTTAACACCGGGGAGCTGTTTTTT. It translates to CASSQRQVNTGELFF.

This clone was seen a few times. The rearrangement joins TRBV18 to TRBJ2-5; 10 bases fit TRBD2. The CDR3 length is 15 residues. Germline CDR1 is KGHSH and CDR2 is LQKENI. V lost 8 bases to trimming and J lost 5 bases; unmatched junction nucleotides: 11. CDR3 DNA: TGTGCCAGCGCCTCGGCTAGCGGGAGTAGGGAGACCCAGTACTTC. It yields the protein CASASASGSRETQYF.

CDR3 loop: CASSLETGYNSPLHF. The CDR3 DNA is TGTGCCAGCAGCCTCGAGACAGGTTATAATTCACCCCTCCACTTT. The chain links TRBV9 to TRBJ1-6; D might be TRBD1 (6 bases). Trimming pared 4 bases from V and 4 bases from J, leaving 12 bases between. There are 15 residues in the CDR3. In germline, CDR1 is SGDLS, CDR2 YYNGEE.

The chain recombines TRBV5-1 with TRBJ2-7, with TRBD1 matching over 9 bases. The ends lost 3 bases at V and 4 bases at J; junction bases unmatched: 8. The CDR3 runs to 15 residues. Germline V gene sequence: CDR1 SGHRS, CDR2 YFSETQ. CDR3 amino acids: CASSSRQGVGYEQYF. The CDR3 DNA sequence: TGCGCCAGCAGCTCCCGACAGGGGGTCGGGTACGAGCAGTACTTC.

The V gene is TRBV3-1 (or the pseudogene TRBV3-2), the J gene TRBJ2-1, with 11 positions matching TRBD2. V shed 1 base and J 1 base; nucleotides not matched to a gene: 3. The CDR3 totals 17 residues. Germline V gene sequence: CDR1 LGHDT, CDR2 YNNKEL (reference sequence). CDR3 bases: TGTGCCAGCAGCCAAGGGCCTAGCGGGAGGTCCTACAATGAGCAGTTCTTC. Translation: CASSQGPSGRSYNEQFF.

The CDR3, as DNA: TGTGCCACCAGGGACAGCACTAATGAAAAACTGTTTTTT. Translated, it gives CATRDSTNEKLFF. This chain links TRBV19 with TRBJ1-4, with TRBD1 identical over 7 bases. Germline V lookup: CDR1 LNHDA, CDR2 SQIVND (reference sequence). This CDR3 has 13 residues. The J segment lost 2 bases and the V segment lost 10 bases, leaving 4 bases of the junction unmatched.

The chain recombines TRBV5-6 with TRBJ1-5, with D possibly TRBD1 on 5 matching bases. The CDR3 contains 15 residues. Germline CDR1 reads SGHDT; CDR2 reads YYEEEE. Trimming took 0 bases from V and 3 from J, leaving 10 bases between them. As DNA, the CDR3 is TGTGCCAGCAGCTTGGGCAGGGCCCCCAATCAGCCCCAGCATTTT. Amino acid sequence: CASSLGRAPNQPQHF. Based on the CDR3 plus reference TRBV5-6 and TRBJ1-5, the full variable domain is DAGVTQSPTHLIKTRGQQVTLRCSPKSGHDTVSWYQQALGQGPQFIFQYYEEEERQRGNFPDRFSGHQFPNYSSELNVNALLLGDSALYLCASSLGRAPNQPQHFGDGTRLSIL.

This clone was recorded once. The chain employs TRBV7-2 and TRBJ2-5; 8 nucleotides line up with TRBD1. J was trimmed by 4 bases and V by 5 bases; bases with no gene match: 3. Germline V gene data show CDR1 as SGHTA and CDR2 as FQGNSA. The CDR3 spans 13 residues. The CDR3 DNA reads TGTGCCAGCAGCCGAGACAGGGGAGAGACCCAGTACTTC. Residues: CASSRDRGETQYF.

There are a few counts of this clone. The chain uses TRBV9 and TRBJ2-2; TRBD1 is a possible D gene (5 bases). Germline V CDR1 and CDR2: SGDLS, YYNGEE. This CDR3 contains 15 residues. Trimming shortened V by 6 bases and J by 6 bases, and 18 bases separated the two germline ends. This chain's CDR3 is CASTIDSEGAGELFF. The DNA for the CDR3 is TGTGCCAGCACCATCGACAGCGAAGGCGCCGGGGAGCTGTTTTTT.

The chain has TRBV6-1 and TRBJ1-1; TRBD1 agrees at 7 bases. The CDR3 covers 17 residues. V lost 4 bases, J lost 0 bases, and 11 bases stayed unmatched. The germline gives CDR1 MNHNS, CDR2 SASEGT. The DNA for the CDR3 is TGTGCCAGCAGTGTAATCAGGGGGTACAAAATGAACACTGAAGCTTTCTTT. It encodes CASSVIRGYKMNTEAFF.

The CDR3 DNA reads TGTGCCAGCAGCCCGGGACAGGGGGCTTACTATGGCTACACCTTC. Translated: CASSPGQGAYYGYTF. The chain combines TRBV5-6 with TRBJ1-2; TRBD1 matches 12 bases. The germline gives CDR1 SGHDT, CDR2 YYEEEE. With 4 bases clipped from V and 3 bases from J, the junction kept 4 bases outside the gene matches. The CDR3 consists of 15 residues.

The rearrangement uses TRBV19 and TRBJ1-6; no reliable D call. V was clipped by 3 bases and J by 10 bases, with 13 bases between them. CDR1 is LNHDA and CDR2 is SQIVND in the germline V gene (reference sequence). The CDR3 runs to 14 residues. CDR3 in amino acids: CASSIMVSGSPLHF. CDR3 nucleotides: TGTGCCAGTAGTATTATGGTCTCCGGGTCACCCCTCCACTTT.

The J gene is TRBJ1-5, the V gene TRBV16; D not certain. There are 16 residues in the CDR3. Trimming removed 6 bases from V and 0 bases from J, with 15 bases in between. Germline V CDR1 and CDR2: KGHSY, FQNENV. The CDR3 bases are TGTGCCAGCAGATCAGGACGGGGTAGTAGCAATCAGCCCCAGCATTTT. This translates into CASRSGRGSSNQPQHF.

The gene calls are TRBV28 and TRBJ2-7; no clear D gene. The CDR3 consists of 12 residues. Trimming shortened V by 5 bases and J by 3 bases, and 8 bases separated the two germline ends. Germline V gene sequence: CDR1 MDHEN, CDR2 SYDVKM. The DNA for the CDR3 is TGTGCCAGCAGTGCGGCGCGCTACGAGCAGTACTTC. Protein sequence: CASSAARYEQYF.

The rearrangement links TRBV7-8 to TRBJ2-1, with 7 bases aligning to TRBD2. This CDR3 is built from 11 residues. Per the germline V gene, CDR1 is SGHVS and CDR2 is FQNEAQ. V dropped 0 bases and J dropped 14; count of bases not matched to a gene: 1. The CDR3 protein is CASSLARGKFF. The CDR3 DNA reads as TGTGCCAGCAGCTTAGCGCGGGGGAAGTTCTTC.

J is TRBJ1-1 and V is TRBV2; no clear D. Germline values: CDR1 SNHLY, CDR2 FYNNEI. CDR3 size: 10 residues. V lost 7 bases and J lost 7, with 7 bases in between. The CDR3 DNA reads as TGTGCCAGCATTTCTCTTGAAGCTTTCTTT. Its protein product is CASISLEAFF.

This chain connects TRBV11-3 to TRBJ2-1; 7 bases are shared with TRBD1. The germline gives CDR1 SGHNT, CDR2 YENEEA. V was pared by 5 bases and J by 7 bases, with 8 bases of the junction left unmatched. The CDR3 is made up of 14 amino acids. In nucleotides, the CDR3 is TGTGCCAGCAGCCCTTCCTGGGACAGAAATGAGCAGTTCTTC. Protein product: CASSPSWDRNEQFF. The variable domain in full, completed from reference TRBV11-3 and TRBJ2-1, reads EAGVVQSPRYKIIEKKQPVAFWCNPISGHNTLYWYLQNLGQGPELLIRYENEEAVDDSQLPKDRFSAERLKGVDSTLKIQPAELGDSAVYLCASSPSWDRNEQFFGPGTRLTVL.

The chain employs TRBV6-5 and TRBJ2-1; 8 bases match TRBD2. The germline CDR1 and CDR2 sequences are MNHEY and SVGAGI. The CDR3 spans 16 residues. J lost 5 bases, V lost 4 bases, and 10 bases had no gene match. The DNA for the CDR3 is TGTGCCAGCAGTTGGGGGCTAGCGGGTATTAACAATGAGCAGTTCTTC. Translating gives CASSWGLAGINNEQFF.